Listed here are 32 T cell receptor beta chains from one sample, sequenced in a study of shared clonotypes between healthy human individuals. TCRdb's copy holds only in-frame clones and misses some; the assay was immunoSEQ multiplex PCR. The data show just over 2,000,000 clones, about 95% seen once. Naive CD8 populations comprised CD45RO-negative cells positively selected for CCR7, excluding terminally differentiated effector memory CD45RA+ cells. Sequenced input: naive CD8+ T cells sorted from blood. The receptors here all came from a man younger than 35 in good health.

V gene TRBV29-1 combines with J gene TRBJ2-7, with D unclear. This CDR3 has 13 residues. The V end was cut by 1 base, the J end by 0 bases, with 7 bases between. Germline CDR1 reads SQVTM; CDR2 reads ANQGSEA. The CDR3 here is CSVEALGSYEQYF. In DNA, the CDR3 is TGCAGCGTTGAAGCCCTGGGCTCCTACGAGCAGTACTTC.

The chain has TRBV27 and TRBJ2-6; TRBD2 aligns across 8 bases. The J segment lost 1 base and the V segment lost 2 bases, leaving 7 bases of the junction unmatched. CDR3 length equals 18 residues. Germline V CDR1 and CDR2: MNHEY, SMNVEV (reference sequence). CDR3 coding DNA: TGTGCCAGCAGTTTAAATAGCGGGGTTGCTTCTGGGGCCAACGTCCTGACTTTC. It encodes CASSLNSGVASGANVLTF.

This chain joins TRBV5-6 and TRBJ1-1, with D perhaps TRBD1 (5 bases). Germline V CDR1 and CDR2: SGHDT, YYEEEE. The CDR3 totals 13 residues. The V end was cut by 3 bases, the J end by 8 bases, with 14 bases between. CDR3 nucleotides: TGTGCCAGCAGCTCTAACCCCGGACAAGAAGCTTTCTTT. The encoded protein is CASSSNPGQEAFF.

The chain is built from TRBV29-1 and TRBJ2-7; D remains ambiguous. Germline V gives CDR1 SQVTM, CDR2 ANQGSEA. The V end lost 7 bases, the J end lost 0 bases, and 13 bases lay between the germline ends. The CDR3 has 13 residues. CDR3 in amino acids: CSGGGYNSYEQYF. The DNA for the CDR3 is TGCAGCGGGGGTGGTTATAACTCCTACGAGCAGTACTTC.

The V gene is TRBV7-9, the J gene TRBJ1-4; 9 bases agree with TRBD1. The germline V gene encodes CDR1 SEHNR and CDR2 FQNEAQ (reference sequence). With V trimmed by 5 bases and J by 4 bases, 11 bases remained unmatched. The CDR3 has 17 amino acids. As DNA, the CDR3 is TGTGCCAGCAGCGCCTACGGACAGGGGCCGGTTAATGAAAAACTGTTTTTT. Residues: CASSAYGQGPVNEKLFF.

This sequence joins TRBV9 and TRBJ2-1, with 10 bases aligning to TRBD2. Germline assignment: CDR1 SGDLS and CDR2 YYNGEE. Trimming at V came to 0 bases and at J to 6 bases, leaving 6 bases not matched to a gene. The CDR3 length is 16 residues. CDR3 sequence (DNA): TGTGCCAGCAGCGTAGGGCCAGCGGGGGGGCCCAATGAGCAGTTCTTC. The encoded protein is CASSVGPAGGPNEQFF.

This sequence joins TRBV5-5 and TRBJ2-7, with TRBD1 matching over 10 bases. Trimming took 0 bases from V and 4 from J; bases not matched to a gene: 10. From germline, CDR1 is SGHKS and CDR2 YYEKEE (reference sequence). The CDR3 runs 17 residues. CDR3 loop: CASSLEYLGTGVYEQYF. The CDR3 DNA follows: TGTGCCAGCAGCTTGGAGTACTTGGGGACAGGGGTATACGAGCAGTACTTC.

The chain uses TRBV4-3 and TRBJ2-5; TRBD1 is a possible D gene (5 bases). CDR3 size: 15 residues. V lost 0 bases to trimming and J lost 5 bases, with 13 bases between them. From germline, CDR1 is LGHNA and CDR2 YSLEER. The CDR3 DNA is TGCGCCAGCAGCCAAGATGGGGTAGGGGTGGAGACCCAGTACTTC. Protein product: CASSQDGVGVETQYF.

The V gene is TRBV28, the J gene TRBJ2-3, with D perhaps matching TRBD2 (6 bases). Per germline, CDR1 MDHEN and CDR2 SYDVKM. V lost 3 bases and J 2 bases, leaving 12 bases between the germline ends. This CDR3 region has 15 residues. The CDR3: CASSFQGLNTDTQYF. DNA for the CDR3: TGTGCCAGCAGTTTCCAGGGACTTAACACAGATACGCAGTATTTT.

The V call is TRBV13, the J call TRBJ2-5, with 9 bases that match TRBD2. The length of the CDR3 is 14 residues. Germline V gene data show CDR1 as PRHDT and CDR2 as FYEKMQ (reference sequence). V shed 7 bases, J shed 1 base, and the junction held 4 bases outside the gene matches. As DNA, the CDR3 is TGTGCCAGCACCTCGGGACTAGCCCAAGAGACCCAGTACTTC. Its translation is CASTSGLAQETQYF. The whole variable domain, filled in from reference TRBV13 and TRBJ2-5, reads AAGVIQSPRHLIKEKRETATLKCYPIPRHDTVYWYQQGPGQDPQFLISFYEKMQSDKGSIPDRFSAQQFSDYHSELNMSSLELGDSALYFCASTSGLAQETQYFGPGTRLLVL.

This chain links TRBV2 with TRBJ1-2; 8 bases align to TRBD1. V was clipped by 1 base and J by 2 bases; unmatched bases: 6. Germline V gives CDR1 SNHLY, CDR2 FYNNEI. This CDR3 contains 16 residues. CDR3 residues: CASSEVRTGRNYGYTF. The CDR3 bases are TGTGCCAGCAGTGAAGTAAGGACAGGGAGGAACTATGGCTACACCTTC.

As concerns this clone: The sample has other DNA sequences that encode this CDR3 too. The chain employs TRBV9 and TRBJ2-7; no clear D gene. The CDR3 consists of 14 residues. Trimming stripped 2 bases from V and 0 bases from J, with 9 bases between. CDR1 and CDR2 from the germline V gene are SGDLS and YYNGEE. CDR3 nucleotides: TGTGCCAGCAGCGTTGGGTTAAGCTCCTACGAGCAGTACTTC. Amino acid sequence: CASSVGLSSYEQYF.

The V call is TRBV5-5, the J call TRBJ2-1; no firm D call. The V end was cut by 2 bases, the J end by 4 bases, with 4 bases between. The germline V gene encodes CDR1 SGHKS and CDR2 YYEKEE (reference sequence). This CDR3 spans 12 amino acids. The CDR3 bases are TGTGCCAGCAGCTTTACTTACAATGAGCAGTTCTTC. It yields the protein CASSFTYNEQFF.

The chain carries TRBV5-4 and TRBJ2-5; D perhaps matches TRBD2 (6 bases). This CDR3 is 14 amino acids long. Germline CDR1 reads SGHNT; CDR2 reads YYREEE (reference sequence). V lost 2 bases and J 5 bases, leaving 13 bases between the germline ends. CDR3 region: CASSFRTTWETQYF. The CDR3 region has the DNA TGTGCCAGCAGCTTCCGGACTACCTGGGAGACCCAGTACTTC. The full variable domain, its missing parts supplied by reference TRBV5-4 and TRBJ2-5, is ETGVTQSPTHLIKTRGQQVTLRCSSQSGHNTVSWYQQALGQGPQFIFQYYREEENGRGNFPPRFSGLQFPNYSSELNVNALELDDSALYLCASSFRTTWETQYFGPGTRLLVL.

The rearrangement links TRBV2 to TRBJ1-2, with a weak D call TRBD1 (6 bases). The CDR3 runs 14 residues. The ends were cut back, 6 bases at V and 7 bases at J, with 18 bases in the middle. Germline CDR1 SNHLY, CDR2 FYNNEI. The CDR3 DNA reads as TGTGCCAGCAGAGTATTGTTCGAACAGGGTGGCTACACCTTC. It translates to CASRVLFEQGGYTF.

This clone has a handful of counts. The same CDR3 arises from other DNA sequences in this sample as well. The chain links TRBV7-9 to TRBJ2-3; D gene uncertain. V lost 5 bases and J lost 4, with 4 bases in between. The CDR3 spans 11 residues. The germline V gene encodes CDR1 SEHNR and CDR2 FQNEAQ (reference sequence). As DNA, the CDR3 is TGTGCCAGCAGCCCCCCAGATACGCAGTATTTT. Its translation: CASSPPDTQYF.

The chain links TRBV13 to TRBJ2-7, with 7 bases identical to TRBD1. The junction had 5 bases not matched to a gene; V was cut back by 5 bases and J by 1 base. Germline assignment: CDR1 PRHDT and CDR2 FYEKMQ (reference sequence). The CDR3 spans 14 residues. The CDR3 DNA sequence: TGTGCCAGCAGCATCCGGGACAGATCCTACGAGCAGTACTTC. This sequence encodes CASSIRDRSYEQYF.

The rearrangement links TRBV13 to TRBJ2-7; D gene uncertain. Germline CDR1 reads PRHDT; CDR2 reads FYEKMQ (reference sequence). CDR3 length: 15 amino acids. Trimming pared 0 bases from V and 3 bases from J, leaving 12 bases between. The CDR3 loop reads CASSLGGGSDYEQYF. The DNA for the CDR3 is TGTGCCAGCAGCTTAGGAGGTGGGTCGGACTACGAGCAGTACTTC.

The chain links TRBV30 to TRBJ1-1, with 10 bases matching TRBD1. Germline CDR1 and CDR2: GTSNPN and SVGIG (reference sequence). J lost 11 bases, V lost 2 bases, and 5 bases had no gene match. The length of the CDR3 is 12 residues. The CDR3 coding sequence is TGTGCCTGGAGTCGGGACAGGGGTCTGGCTTTCTTT. Protein: CAWSRDRGLAFF.

About this clone: At the DNA level, this CDR3 is encoded by other sequences in the same sample as well. The chain joins TRBV19 to TRBJ2-7; TRBD1 might be the D (5 bases). Germline CDR1 and CDR2: LNHDA and SQIVND (reference sequence). V was shortened by 1 base and J by 3 bases, with 10 bases between the two germline ends. This CDR3 region has 14 residues. The CDR3 is CASSIGGRVYEQYF. The CDR3 DNA reads as TGTGCCAGTAGTATAGGAGGCAGGGTCTACGAGCAGTACTTC. The complete variable domain, with remaining parts taken from reference TRBV19 and TRBJ2-7, reads DGGITQSPKYLFRKEGQNVTLSCEQNLNHDAMYWYRQDPGQGLRLIYYSQIVNDFQKGDIAEGYSVSREKKESFPLTVTSAQKNPTAFYLCASSIGGRVYEQYFGPGTRLTVT.

J is TRBJ1-2 and V is TRBV9, with D unresolved. Trimming stripped 3 bases from V and 3 bases from J, with 9 bases between. CDR3 length: 13 amino acids. CDR1 is SGDLS and CDR2 is YYNGEE in the germline V gene. CDR3 region: CASSAGEDYGYTF. The CDR3 DNA follows: TGTGCCAGCAGCGCCGGGGAAGACTATGGCTACACCTTC.

The gene calls are TRBV6-5 and TRBJ2-7; 8 positions agree with TRBD1. After removal of 5 bases from V and 3 bases from J, the junction contained 3 bases not matched to a gene. The CDR3 totals 13 residues. Germline V lookup: CDR1 MNHEY, CDR2 SVGAGI. The CDR3 reads CASSDRGNYEQYF. In DNA, the CDR3 is TGTGCCAGCAGTGACAGGGGCAACTACGAGCAGTACTTC.

Concerning this clone: This CDR3 is also generated by other DNA sequences in the sample. The chain joins TRBV5-4 to TRBJ2-5; D perhaps matches TRBD2 (6 bases). The CDR3 extends over 13 amino acids. Germline CDR1 SGHNT, CDR2 YYREEE (reference sequence). With 1 base removed from V and 3 bases from J, the gap between germline ends came to 7 bases. CDR3 in DNA: TGTGCCAGCAGCTTGCCGGGGGAAGAGACCCAGTACTTC. Translating it yields CASSLPGEETQYF.

The J gene is TRBJ2-3, the V gene TRBV5-1, with a possible D match to TRBD1 (6 bases). V shed 3 bases and J shed 2 bases, with 19 bases lying between them. This CDR3 has 17 amino acids. Germline loops: CDR1 SGHRS, CDR2 YFSETQ. As DNA, the CDR3 is TGCGCCAGCAGCTCCAACGATATCGGACAGCCCACAGATACGCAGTATTTT. It specifies CASSSNDIGQPTDTQYF.

This chain links TRBV7-8 with TRBJ1-1, with D possibly TRBD1 on 5 matching bases. CDR1 SGHVS and CDR2 FQNEAQ come from the germline V gene. The CDR3 sequence is 15 residues long. V gave up 2 bases and J gave up 5 bases, with 15 bases separating them. CDR3 bases: TGTGCCAGCAGCTTATATTACGGGGAGGGGACTGAAGCTTTCTTT. The encoded protein is CASSLYYGEGTEAFF.

In DNA form, the CDR3 reads TGTGCCCTGACACAGGGGGCCTCCTACGAGCAGTACTTC. Its translation is CALTQGASYEQYF. J is TRBJ2-7 and V is TRBV6-5, with 9 nucleotides matching TRBD1. The V gene's germline CDR1 is MNHEY and CDR2 SVGAGI. V lost 11 bases to trimming and J lost 0 bases; unmatched junction nucleotides: 5. CDR3 length: 13 amino acids.

The rearrangement uses TRBV28 and TRBJ1-6; D gene unclear. Germline V lookup: CDR1 MDHEN, CDR2 SYDVKM. CDR3 length equals 13 residues. The germline V and J ends were trimmed by 4 bases and 5 bases, with 6 bases remaining between them. DNA for the CDR3: TGTGCCAGCAGTTGGCAGAATAATTCACCCCTCCACTTT. Encoded protein: CASSWQNNSPLHF.

The chain's CDR3 is CASSQRGIVKLFF. DNA of the CDR3: TGTGCCAGCAGCCAACGGGGGATCGTAAAACTGTTTTTT. The J gene is TRBJ1-4, the V gene TRBV11-1, with a tentative D call TRBD1 (5 bases). The CDR3 sequence is 13 residues long. The germline V and J ends were trimmed by 5 bases and 10 bases, with 14 bases remaining between them. Germline assignment: CDR1 SGHAT and CDR2 FQDESV (reference sequence).

This clone has only one observation. This sample also contains other DNA sequences that code for the same CDR3. This chain links TRBV5-1 with TRBJ2-5; 10 bases are shared with TRBD2. From germline, CDR1 is SGHRS and CDR2 YFSETQ. The CDR3 covers 18 residues. The V segment lost 0 bases and the J segment 0 bases; nucleotides outside the gene matches: 8. CDR3 amino acids: CASSLGLAGDPYQETQYF. The CDR3 DNA follows: TGCGCCAGCAGCTTGGGCCTAGCGGGAGACCCGTACCAAGAGACCCAGTACTTC.

The chain uses TRBV7-9 and TRBJ2-5, with D perhaps matching TRBD1 (6 bases). The germline V gene has CDR1 SEHNR and CDR2 FQNEAQ (reference sequence). Deletions cut 5 bases from V and 5 bases from J, with 12 bases between. The CDR3 is 13 amino acids. The CDR3 loop reads CASSPQGSETQYF. CDR3 coding DNA: TGTGCCAGCAGCCCACAGGGCTCGGAGACCCAGTACTTC.

The chain has TRBV5-6 and TRBJ1-1, with TRBD1 matching 8 bases. CDR1 SGHDT and CDR2 YYEEEE come from the germline V gene. Trimming cost V 3 bases and J 3 bases; bases outside gene matches: 7. The CDR3 length is 15 residues. In DNA form, the CDR3 reads TGTGCCAGCAGCTCGGACAGGGAAAAGGACACTGAAGCTTTCTTT. Its translation: CASSSDREKDTEAFF.

This chain connects TRBV2 to TRBJ2-7; 9 positions match TRBD1. Germline loops: CDR1 SNHLY, CDR2 FYNNEI. V lost 1 base to trimming and J lost 0 bases; unmatched junction nucleotides: 4. This CDR3 comprises 16 residues. For the CDR3, the DNA is TGTGCCAGCAGTGAAGATGGGACAGGGACCTCCTACGAGCAGTACTTC. Amino acid sequence: CASSEDGTGTSYEQYF.